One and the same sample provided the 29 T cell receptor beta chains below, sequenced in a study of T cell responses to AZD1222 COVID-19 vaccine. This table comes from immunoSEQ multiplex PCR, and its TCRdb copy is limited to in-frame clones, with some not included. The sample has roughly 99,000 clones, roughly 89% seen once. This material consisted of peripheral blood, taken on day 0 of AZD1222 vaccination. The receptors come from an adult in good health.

CDR3 sequence reads: CASSVATARPLFEGNEQFF. The CDR3 DNA is TGTGCCAGCAGCGTAGCTACGGCTAGACCCCTTTTTGAGGGCAATGAGCAGTTCTTC. This chain links TRBV9 with TRBJ2-1; D is perhaps TRBD2 (5 bases). V was trimmed by 0 bases and J by 6 bases, leaving 25 bases between them. Germline values: CDR1 SGDLS, CDR2 YYNGEE. CDR3 length: 19 residues. The variable domain in full, with the rest retrieved from reference TRBV9 and TRBJ2-1, is DSGVTQTPKHLITATGQRVTLRCSPRSGDLSVYWYQQSLDQGLQFLIQYYNGEERAKGNILERFSAQQFPDLHSELNLSSLELGDSALYFCASSVATARPLFEGNEQFFGPGTRLTVL.

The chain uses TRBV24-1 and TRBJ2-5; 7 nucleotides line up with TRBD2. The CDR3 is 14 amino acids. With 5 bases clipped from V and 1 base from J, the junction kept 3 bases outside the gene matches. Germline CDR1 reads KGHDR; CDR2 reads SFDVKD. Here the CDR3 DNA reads TGTGCCACCAGTGGCGGGGGACCCCAAGAGACCCAGTACTTC. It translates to CATSGGGPQETQYF.

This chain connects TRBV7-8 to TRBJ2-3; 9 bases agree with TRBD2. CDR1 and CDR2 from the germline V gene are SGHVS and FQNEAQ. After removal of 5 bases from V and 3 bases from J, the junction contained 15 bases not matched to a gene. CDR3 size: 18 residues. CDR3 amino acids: CASSKTVKAGGQTDTQYF. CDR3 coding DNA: TGTGCCAGCAGCAAAACAGTGAAAGCGGGGGGCCAAACAGATACGCAGTATTTT.

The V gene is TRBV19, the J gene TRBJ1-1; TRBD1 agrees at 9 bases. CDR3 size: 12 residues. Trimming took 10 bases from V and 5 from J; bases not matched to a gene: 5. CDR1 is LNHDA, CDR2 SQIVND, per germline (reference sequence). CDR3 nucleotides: TGTGCCACCTGGGACAGGGAGACTGAAGCTTTCTTT. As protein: CATWDRETEAFF.

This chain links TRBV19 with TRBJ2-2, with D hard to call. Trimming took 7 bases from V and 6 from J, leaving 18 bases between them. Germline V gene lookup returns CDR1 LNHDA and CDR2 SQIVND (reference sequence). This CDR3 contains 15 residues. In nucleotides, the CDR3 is TGTGCCAGTAAGATTCAGAAGGCACAGCCCGGGGAGCTGTTTTTT. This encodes CASKIQKAQPGELFF. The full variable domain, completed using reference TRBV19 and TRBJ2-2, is DGGITQSPKYLFRKEGQNVTLSCEQNLNHDAMYWYRQDPGQGLRLIYYSQIVNDFQKGDIAEGYSVSREKKESFPLTVTSAQKNPTAFYLCASKIQKAQPGELFFGEGSRLTVL.

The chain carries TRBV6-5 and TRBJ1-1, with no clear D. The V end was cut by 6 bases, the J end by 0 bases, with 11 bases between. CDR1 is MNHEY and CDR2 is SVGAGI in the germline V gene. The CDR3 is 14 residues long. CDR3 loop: CASRPQNLNTEAFF. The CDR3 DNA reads TGTGCCAGCAGACCGCAGAACCTGAACACTGAAGCTTTCTTT.

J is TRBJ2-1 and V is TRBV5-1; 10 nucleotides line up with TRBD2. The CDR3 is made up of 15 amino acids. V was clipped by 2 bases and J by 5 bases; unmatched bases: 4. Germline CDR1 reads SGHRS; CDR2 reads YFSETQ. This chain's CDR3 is CASSLAGGPDNEQFF. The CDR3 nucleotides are TGCGCCAGCAGCTTAGCGGGGGGGCCGGACAATGAGCAGTTCTTC.

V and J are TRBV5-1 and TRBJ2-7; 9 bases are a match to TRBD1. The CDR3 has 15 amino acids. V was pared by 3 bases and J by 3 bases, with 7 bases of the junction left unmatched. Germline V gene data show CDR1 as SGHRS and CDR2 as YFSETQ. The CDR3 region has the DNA TGCGCCAGCAGCTCCCCGGGACAGGGTGTCTACGAGCAGTACTTC. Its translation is CASSSPGQGVYEQYF. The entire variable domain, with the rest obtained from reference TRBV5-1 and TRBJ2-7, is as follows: KAGVTQTPRYLIKTRGQQVTLSCSPISGHRSVSWYQQTPGQGLQFLFEYFSETQRNKGNFPGRFSGRQFSNSRSEMNVSTLELGDSALYLCASSSPGQGVYEQYFGPGTRLTVT.

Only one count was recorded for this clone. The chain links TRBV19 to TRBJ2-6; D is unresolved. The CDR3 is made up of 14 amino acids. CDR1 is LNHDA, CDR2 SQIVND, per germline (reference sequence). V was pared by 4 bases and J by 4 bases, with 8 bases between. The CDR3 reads CASSTLPGANVLTF. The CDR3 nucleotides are TGTGCCAGTAGTACCCTACCCGGGGCCAACGTCCTGACTTTC. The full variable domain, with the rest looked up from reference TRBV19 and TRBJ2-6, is DGGITQSPKYLFRKEGQNVTLSCEQNLNHDAMYWYRQDPGQGLRLIYYSQIVNDFQKGDIAEGYSVSREKKESFPLTVTSAQKNPTAFYLCASSTLPGANVLTFGAGSRLTVL.

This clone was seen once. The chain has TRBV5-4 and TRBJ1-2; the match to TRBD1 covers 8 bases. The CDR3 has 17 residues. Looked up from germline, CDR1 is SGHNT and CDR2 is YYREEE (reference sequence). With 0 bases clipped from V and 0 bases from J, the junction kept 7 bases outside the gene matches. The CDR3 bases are TGTGCCAGCAGCTTGGCTCAGGGGGCTATAGCTAACTATGGCTACACCTTC. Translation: CASSLAQGAIANYGYTF.

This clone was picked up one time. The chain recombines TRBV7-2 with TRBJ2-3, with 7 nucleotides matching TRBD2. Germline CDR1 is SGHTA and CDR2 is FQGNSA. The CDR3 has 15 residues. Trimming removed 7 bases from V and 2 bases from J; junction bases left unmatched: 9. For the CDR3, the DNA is TGTGCCAGCAAGGAGGCGCGGGGGATCACAGATACGCAGTATTTT. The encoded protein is CASKEARGITDTQYF.

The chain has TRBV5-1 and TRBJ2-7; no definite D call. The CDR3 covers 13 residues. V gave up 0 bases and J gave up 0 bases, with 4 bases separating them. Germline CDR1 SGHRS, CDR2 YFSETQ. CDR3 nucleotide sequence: TGCGCCAGCAGCTTGGTTTCCTCCTACGAGCAGTACTTC. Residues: CASSLVSSYEQYF. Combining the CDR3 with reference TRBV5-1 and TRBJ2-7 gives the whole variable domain KAGVTQTPRYLIKTRGQQVTLSCSPISGHRSVSWYQQTPGQGLQFLFEYFSETQRNKGNFPGRFSGRQFSNSRSEMNVSTLELGDSALYLCASSLVSSYEQYFGPGTRLTVT.

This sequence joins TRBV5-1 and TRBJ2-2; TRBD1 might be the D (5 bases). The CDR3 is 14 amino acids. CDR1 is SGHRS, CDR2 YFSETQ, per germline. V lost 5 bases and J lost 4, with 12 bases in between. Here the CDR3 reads CASRGQPITGELFF. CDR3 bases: TGCGCCAGCAGGGGGCAACCTATCACCGGGGAGCTGTTTTTT. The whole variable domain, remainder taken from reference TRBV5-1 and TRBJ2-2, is KAGVTQTPRYLIKTRGQQVTLSCSPISGHRSVSWYQQTPGQGLQFLFEYFSETQRNKGNFPGRFSGRQFSNSRSEMNVSTLELGDSALYLCASRGQPITGELFFGEGSRLTVL.

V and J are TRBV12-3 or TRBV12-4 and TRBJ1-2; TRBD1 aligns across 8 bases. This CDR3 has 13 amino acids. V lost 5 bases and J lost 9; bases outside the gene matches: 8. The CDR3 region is CASSVRDRISYTF. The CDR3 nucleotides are TGTGCCAGCAGTGTACGGGACAGGATTAGCTACACCTTC.

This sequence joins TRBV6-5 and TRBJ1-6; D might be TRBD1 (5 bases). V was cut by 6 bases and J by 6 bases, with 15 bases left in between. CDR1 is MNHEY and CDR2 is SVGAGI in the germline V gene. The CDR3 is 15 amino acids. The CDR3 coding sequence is TGTGCCAGCAGGAGGGGCAGGGAAGGTAATTCACCCCTCCACTTT. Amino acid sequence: CASRRGREGNSPLHF.

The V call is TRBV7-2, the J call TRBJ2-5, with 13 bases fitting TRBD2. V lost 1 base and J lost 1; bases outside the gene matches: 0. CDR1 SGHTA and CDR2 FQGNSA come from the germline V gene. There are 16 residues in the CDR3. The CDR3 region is CASSLGLAGGQETQYF. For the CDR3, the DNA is TGTGCCAGCAGCTTAGGACTAGCGGGGGGCCAAGAGACCCAGTACTTC.

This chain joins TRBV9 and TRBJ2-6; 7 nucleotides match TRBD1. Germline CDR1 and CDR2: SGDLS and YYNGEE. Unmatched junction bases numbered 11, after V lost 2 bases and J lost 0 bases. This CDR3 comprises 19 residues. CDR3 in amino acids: CASSVRPGQIHSGANVLTF. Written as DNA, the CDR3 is TGTGCCAGCAGCGTTCGACCGGGACAGATTCACTCTGGGGCCAACGTCCTGACTTTC.

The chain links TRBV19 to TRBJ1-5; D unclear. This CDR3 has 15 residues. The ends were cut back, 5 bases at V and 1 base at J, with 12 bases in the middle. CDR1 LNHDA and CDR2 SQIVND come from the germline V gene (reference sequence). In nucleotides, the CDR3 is TGTGCCAGTAGTGGGTACTCTCAGAGCAATCAGCCCCAGCATTTT. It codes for CASSGYSQSNQPQHF.

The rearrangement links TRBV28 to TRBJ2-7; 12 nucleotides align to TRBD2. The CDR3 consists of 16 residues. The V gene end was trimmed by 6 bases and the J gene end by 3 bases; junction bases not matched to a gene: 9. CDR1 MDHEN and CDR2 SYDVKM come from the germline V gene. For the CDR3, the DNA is TGTGCCAGCAGACTCCCCACTAGCGGGGGGCTCTACGAGCAGTACTTC. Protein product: CASRLPTSGGLYEQYF. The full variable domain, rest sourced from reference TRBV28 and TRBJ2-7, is DVKVTQSSRYLVKRTGEKVFLECVQDMDHENMFWYRQDPGLGLRLIYFSYDVKMKEKGDIPEGYSVSREKKERFSLILESASTNQTSMYLCASRLPTSGGLYEQYFGPGTRLTVT.

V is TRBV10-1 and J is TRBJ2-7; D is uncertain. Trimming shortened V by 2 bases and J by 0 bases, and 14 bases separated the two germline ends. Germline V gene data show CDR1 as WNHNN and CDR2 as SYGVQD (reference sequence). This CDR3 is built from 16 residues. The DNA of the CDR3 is TGCGCCAGCAGTGAGCCGCCCCGACGGCGCTCCTACGAGCAGTACTTC. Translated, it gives CASSEPPRRRSYEQYF.

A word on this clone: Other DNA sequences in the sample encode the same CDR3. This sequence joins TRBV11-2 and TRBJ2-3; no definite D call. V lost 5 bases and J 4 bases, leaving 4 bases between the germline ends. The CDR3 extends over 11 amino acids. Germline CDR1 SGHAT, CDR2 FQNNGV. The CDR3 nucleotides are TGTGCCAGCAGCCTTTCAGATACGCAGTATTTT. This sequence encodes CASSLSDTQYF.

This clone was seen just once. CDR3 in DNA: TGTGCCAGCGGACTAGCGGGGGCCTACGAGCAGTACTTC. Its translation: CASGLAGAYEQYF. The V gene is TRBV6-5, the J gene TRBJ2-7, with TRBD2 matching over 13 bases. This CDR3 has 13 amino acids. The V and J ends lost 8 bases and 2 bases, in that order; junction bases with no gene match: 0. Germline CDR1 MNHEY, CDR2 SVGAGI.

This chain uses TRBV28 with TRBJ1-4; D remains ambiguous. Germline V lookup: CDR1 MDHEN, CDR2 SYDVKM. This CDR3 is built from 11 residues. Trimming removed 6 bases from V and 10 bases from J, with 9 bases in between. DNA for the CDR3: TGTGCCAGCAGCCCCGGACTAAAACTGTTTTTT. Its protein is CASSPGLKLFF.

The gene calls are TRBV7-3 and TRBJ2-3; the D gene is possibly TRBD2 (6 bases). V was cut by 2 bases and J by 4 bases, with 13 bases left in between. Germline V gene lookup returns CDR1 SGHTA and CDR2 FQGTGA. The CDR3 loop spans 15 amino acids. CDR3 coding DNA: TGTGCCAGCAGCTTAGTCGGGGGTCGTGCAGATACGCAGTATTTT. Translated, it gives CASSLVGGRADTQYF.

In nucleotides, the CDR3 is TGCGCCAGCAGCCAAGTTGCGTGGGTAACGAACACCGGGGAGCTGTTTTTT. This translates into CASSQVAWVTNTGELFF. This chain uses TRBV4-3 with TRBJ2-2; D is unresolved. There are 17 residues in the CDR3. Germline V CDR1 and CDR2: LGHNA, YSLEER. V lost 1 base and J lost 0, with 12 bases in between.

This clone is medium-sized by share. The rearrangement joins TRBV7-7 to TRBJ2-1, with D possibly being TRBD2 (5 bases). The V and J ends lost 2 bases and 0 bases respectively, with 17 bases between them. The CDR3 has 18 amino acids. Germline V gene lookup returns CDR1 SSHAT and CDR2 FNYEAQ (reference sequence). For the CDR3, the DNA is TGTGCCAGCAGCTTATCGGCCTATGGGGAGAGCTCCTACAATGAGCAGTTCTTC. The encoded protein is CASSLSAYGESSYNEQFF.

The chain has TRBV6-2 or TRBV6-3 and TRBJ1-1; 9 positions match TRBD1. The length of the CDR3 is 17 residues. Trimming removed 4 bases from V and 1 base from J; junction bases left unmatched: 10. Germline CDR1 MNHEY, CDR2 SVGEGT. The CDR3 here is CASSSSQGAGTNTEAFF. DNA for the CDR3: TGTGCCAGCAGTTCCTCACAGGGGGCTGGGACGAACACTGAAGCTTTCTTT.

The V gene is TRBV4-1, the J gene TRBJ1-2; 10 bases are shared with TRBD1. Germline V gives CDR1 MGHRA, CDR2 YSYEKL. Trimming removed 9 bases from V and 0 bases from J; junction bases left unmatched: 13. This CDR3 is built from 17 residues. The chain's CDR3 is CASRAGTGAPTNYGYTF. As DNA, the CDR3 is TGCGCCAGTAGAGCCGGGACAGGGGCCCCCACTAACTATGGCTACACCTTC.

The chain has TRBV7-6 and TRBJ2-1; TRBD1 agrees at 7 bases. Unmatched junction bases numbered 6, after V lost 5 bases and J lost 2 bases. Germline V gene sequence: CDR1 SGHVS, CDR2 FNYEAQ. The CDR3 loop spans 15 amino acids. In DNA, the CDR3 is TGTGCCAGCAGCCGTGACAGGGACCCCTACAATGAGCAGTTCTTC. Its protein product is CASSRDRDPYNEQFF.